The 31 T cell receptor beta chains presented below share a single source sample, sequenced in a study of T cells in localized non-small cell lung cancer. Sequencing used immunoSEQ multiplex PCR; TCRdb keeps in-frame clones, though not all of them. The data hold roughly 66,000 clones, with 85% to 90% observed a single time. Here the sequenced sample was peripheral blood, taken before any cancer treatment. These receptors were taken from a woman aged 35-70 years with stage I lung adenocarcinoma.

The DNA for the CDR3 is TGTGCCAGCAGCGTAGCGACAGCCAACTATGGCTACACCTTC. Its translation is CASSVATANYGYTF. The V call is TRBV9, the J call TRBJ1-2; tentatively, D is TRBD1 (5 bases). Germline V lookup: CDR1 SGDLS, CDR2 YYNGEE. This CDR3 contains 14 residues. The ends were cut back, 0 bases at V and 2 bases at J, with 8 bases in the middle. The entire variable domain, with the rest obtained from reference TRBV9 and TRBJ1-2, is as follows: DSGVTQTPKHLITATGQRVTLRCSPRSGDLSVYWYQQSLDQGLQFLIQYYNGEERAKGNILERFSAQQFPDLHSELNLSSLELGDSALYFCASSVATANYGYTFGSGTRLTVV.

J is TRBJ2-5 and V is TRBV18, with 7 bases identical to TRBD2. CDR1 and CDR2 from the germline V gene are KGHSH and LQKENI. The V and J ends lost 0 bases and 5 bases, in that order; junction bases with no gene match: 0. The CDR3 is 13 amino acids. The CDR3, as DNA: TGTGCCAGCTCACCACCGGGAGGGGAGACCCAGTACTTC. Protein product: CASSPPGGETQYF.

The gene calls are TRBV7-3 and TRBJ1-1; no reliable D call. CDR1 and CDR2 from the germline V gene are SGHTA and FQGTGA. V was clipped by 0 bases and J by 1 base, with 9 bases between them. This CDR3 comprises 15 residues. Here the CDR3 reads CASSLTSSPNTEAFF. CDR3 DNA: TGTGCCAGCAGCTTAACCAGTTCCCCGAACACTGAAGCTTTCTTT.

This clone has a single count. J is TRBJ1-2 and V is TRBV2; TRBD1 might be the D (5 bases). V was cut by 0 bases and J by 7 bases, with 15 bases left in between. This CDR3 has 15 residues. Germline assignment: CDR1 SNHLY and CDR2 FYNNEI. This CDR3 is CASSEAQQGRGGYTF. The CDR3 DNA reads TGTGCCAGCAGTGAAGCTCAGCAGGGACGGGGTGGCTACACCTTC.

This chain joins TRBV2 and TRBJ2-3; TRBD1 aligns across 8 bases. The CDR3 spans 16 residues. The V and J ends lost 3 bases and 4 bases, in that order; junction bases with no gene match: 9. CDR1 and CDR2 (germline): SNHLY, FYNNEI. The CDR3 DNA follows: TGTGCCAGCAGTGACCGGAGGACAGGGATCCCAGATACGCAGTATTTT. Its protein product is CASSDRRTGIPDTQYF.

The J gene is TRBJ1-2, the V gene TRBV6-1; tentative D call: TRBD1 (6 bases). The CDR3 totals 16 residues. The germline gives CDR1 MNHNS, CDR2 SASEGT. V was cut by 1 base and J by 5 bases, with 17 bases left in between. The CDR3 nucleotides are TGTGCCAGCAGTGAAGGGACTTCCGGGACACCATATGGCTACACCTTC. This gives the protein CASSEGTSGTPYGYTF.

The rearrangement uses TRBV9 and TRBJ2-1, with TRBD2 identical over 8 bases. Trimming at V came to 0 bases and at J to 5 bases, leaving 7 bases not matched to a gene. In germline, CDR1 is SGDLS, CDR2 YYNGEE. The CDR3 consists of 16 residues. The CDR3 DNA reads as TGTGCCAGCAGCGTAGCGGGGGGGGGCTATAACAATGAGCAGTTCTTC. This sequence encodes CASSVAGGGYNNEQFF.

This chain uses TRBV7-3 with TRBJ1-1; D gene ambiguous. The CDR3 is 15 residues long. The germline gives CDR1 SGHTA, CDR2 FQGTGA. Deletions cut 3 bases from V and 1 base from J, with 12 bases between. CDR3 sequence: CASSLMGNSNTEAFF. The CDR3 nucleotides read TGTGCCAGCAGCTTGATGGGGAACTCGAACACTGAAGCTTTCTTT.

To note about this clone: Other DNA sequences within the sample encode an identical CDR3. As DNA, the CDR3 is TGTGCCAGCAGCTCCCCCAACACCGGGGAGCTGTTTTTT. Protein product: CASSSPNTGELFF. The J gene is TRBJ2-2, the V gene TRBV7-3; no definite D call. The germline V gene has CDR1 SGHTA and CDR2 FQGTGA. The CDR3 length is 13 residues. V shed 4 bases and J shed 2 bases, with 5 bases lying between them.

V usage is TRBV19 and J usage is TRBJ2-2; 8 bases agree with TRBD2. CDR3 size: 17 residues. Trimming cost V 2 bases and J 5 bases; bases outside gene matches: 10. CDR1 is LNHDA, CDR2 SQIVND, per germline (reference sequence). This CDR3 reads CASSISRGGSETGELFF. CDR3 DNA sequence: TGTGCCAGTAGTATATCCCGCGGGGGGAGCGAGACCGGGGAGCTGTTTTTT. Full variable domain (remainder filled in from reference TRBV19 and TRBJ2-2): DGGITQSPKYLFRKEGQNVTLSCEQNLNHDAMYWYRQDPGQGLRLIYYSQIVNDFQKGDIAEGYSVSREKKESFPLTVTSAQKNPTAFYLCASSISRGGSETGELFFGEGSRLTVL.

The genes are TRBV5-6 and TRBJ1-6, with D tentatively TRBD1 (6 bases). CDR1 and CDR2 from the germline V gene are SGHDT and YYEEEE. This CDR3 is built from 15 residues. Trimming removed 2 bases at V and 8 bases at J, with 14 bases between. The CDR3 nucleotides are TGTGCCAGCAGCTTTAGCAGGGGATCGGATTCACCCCTCCACTTT. This codes for CASSFSRGSDSPLHF.

The chain carries TRBV9 and TRBJ1-3; 8 bases fit TRBD1. The CDR3 contains 13 residues. Germline assignment: CDR1 SGDLS and CDR2 YYNGEE. The J segment lost 4 bases and the V segment lost 5 bases, leaving 2 bases of the junction unmatched. CDR3 region: CASSGQGGNTIYF. CDR3 sequence (DNA): TGTGCCAGCAGTGGACAGGGAGGAAACACCATATATTTT.

This chain uses TRBV28 with TRBJ1-1; the D is unclear. Trimming removed 4 bases from V and 0 bases from J, with 12 bases in between. The V gene's germline CDR1 is MDHEN and CDR2 SYDVKM. CDR3 size: 15 residues. This chain's CDR3 is CASSSVGVMNTEAFF. In nucleotides, the CDR3 is TGTGCCAGCAGTTCCGTGGGAGTCATGAACACTGAAGCTTTCTTT.

The chain recombines TRBV30 with TRBJ1-5; 7 bases agree with TRBD1. V lost 2 bases and J lost 3; bases outside the gene matches: 4. The germline gives CDR1 GTSNPN, CDR2 SVGIG (reference sequence). The CDR3 totals 14 residues. The CDR3 DNA reads as TGTGCCTGGAGTCCCGGACAGGTCAATCAGCCCCAGCATTTT. Its translation: CAWSPGQVNQPQHF. The full variable domain, in which reference TRBV30 and TRBJ1-5 provide the parts outside the CDR3, is SQTIHQWPATLVQPVGSPLSLECTVEGTSNPNLYWYRQAAGRGLQLLFYSVGIGQISSEVPQNLSASRPQDRQFILSSKKLLLSDSGFYLCAWSPGQVNQPQHFGDGTRLSIL.

The chain is built from TRBV28 and TRBJ2-3, with TRBD1 identical over 10 bases. The CDR3 covers 15 residues. Trimming cost V 5 bases and J 0 bases; bases outside gene matches: 2. Germline assignment: CDR1 MDHEN and CDR2 SYDVKM. The CDR3 DNA reads as TGTGCCAGCAGTGGGGACAGGGGAAGCACAGATACGCAGTATTTT. Its translation is CASSGDRGSTDTQYF.

For the CDR3, the DNA is TGTGCCAGCAGCCTCGGGACAGCCGATCAGCCCCAGCATTTT. This translates into CASSLGTADQPQHF. The chain joins TRBV7-6 to TRBJ1-5; 7 bases map to TRBD1. Germline CDR1 reads SGHVS; CDR2 reads FNYEAQ. This CDR3 is built from 14 residues. The junction had 6 bases not matched to a gene; V was cut back by 5 bases and J by 5 bases.

The chain combines TRBV29-1 with TRBJ1-1, with a weak D call TRBD1 (5 bases). Germline V CDR1 and CDR2: SQVTM, ANQGSEA. The CDR3 spans 13 residues. Trimming stripped 6 bases from V and 6 bases from J, with 17 bases between. The CDR3 spells CSVGTGAGAEAFF. The CDR3 DNA follows: TGCAGCGTAGGTACAGGAGCGGGCGCTGAAGCTTTCTTT.

This clone was seen once. The V and J genes are TRBV19 and TRBJ2-2; 7 nucleotides match TRBD1. Germline lookup yields CDR1 LNHDA and CDR2 SQIVND (reference sequence). The CDR3 loop spans 13 amino acids. J lost 8 bases, V lost 5 bases, and 5 bases had no gene match. The CDR3 DNA reads TGTGCCAGTAGTTGGACAGGCAAAGGGGAGCTGTTTTTT. Translated, it gives CASSWTGKGELFF.

V and J are TRBV27 and TRBJ2-3; D is possibly TRBD2 (6 bases). Germline CDR1 reads MNHEY; CDR2 reads SMNVEV (reference sequence). V was cut by 4 bases and J by 1 base, with 12 bases left in between. This CDR3 is built from 15 residues. The DNA for the CDR3 is TGTGCCAGCAGTTCACGAGCGGGCCGCACAGATACGCAGTATTTT. Amino acids: CASSSRAGRTDTQYF.

The V and J genes are TRBV11-3 and TRBJ2-5; D ambiguous. Germline-derived CDR1 and CDR2 are SGHNT and YENEEA. There are 13 residues in the CDR3. V was shortened by 4 bases and J by 0 bases, with 6 bases between the two germline ends. The CDR3 DNA follows: TGTGCCAGCAGCTCCTACTACCAAGAGACCCAGTACTTC. Amino acid sequence: CASSSYYQETQYF.

Details on this clone: At one end, the junction sequence differs from germline, possibly due to a read error. The gene calls are TRBV7-7 and TRBJ2-1; D gene unclear. The CDR3 extends over 13 amino acids. CDR1 and CDR2 (germline): SSHAT, FNYEAQ (reference sequence). The CDR3 nucleotides are TGTGCTAGCAGCTCCGGACCAAACAATGAGCAGTTCTTC. Its protein product is CASSSGPNNEQFF. The variable domain in full, completed from reference TRBV7-7 and TRBJ2-1, reads GAGVSQSPRYKVTKRGQDVTLRCDPISSHATLYWYQQALGQGPEFLTYFNYEAQPDKSGLPSDRFSAERPEGSISTLTIQRTEQRDSAMYRCASSSGPNNEQFFGPGTRLTVL.

The CDR3 DNA follows: TGCGCCAGCAGCTTGAACGCAGGGCAAAGCTCCTACGAGCAGTACTTC. Residues: CASSLNAGQSSYEQYF. The chain is built from TRBV5-1 and TRBJ2-7; D may be TRBD1 (5 bases). From germline, CDR1 is SGHRS and CDR2 YFSETQ. This CDR3 is 16 amino acids long. Trimming shortened V by 1 base and J by 0 bases, and 14 bases separated the two germline ends.

The chain recombines TRBV21-1 with TRBJ1-1; TRBD1, the table's D call, was not compared with the DNA. TRBV21-1 is designated a pseudogene. This CDR3 comprises 15 residues. The CDR3 here is CASSKGVTGNTEAFF. CDR3 in DNA: TGTGCCAGCAGCAAAGGGGTCACAGGGAACACTGAAGCTTTCTTT.

V and J are TRBV13 and TRBJ2-1; 8 bases align to TRBD1. The trim removed 5 bases at V and 1 base at J, leaving 4 bases unmatched. The CDR3 extends over 15 amino acids. Germline CDR1 and CDR2: PRHDT and FYEKMQ (reference sequence). CDR3: CASSGGTGSYNEQFF. Here the CDR3 DNA reads TGTGCCAGCAGCGGTGGGACAGGATCCTACAATGAGCAGTTCTTC.

V usage is TRBV11-2 and J usage is TRBJ2-5; D ambiguous. This CDR3 has 13 amino acids. With 5 bases removed from V and 1 base from J, the gap between germline ends came to 8 bases. CDR1 is SGHAT and CDR2 is FQNNGV in the germline V gene. The CDR3 DNA sequence: TGTGCCAGCAGCAAGCCATCCCAAGAGACCCAGTACTTC. Its protein is CASSKPSQETQYF.

This chain uses TRBV5-5 with TRBJ1-2; D unclear. This CDR3 is built from 12 residues. The germline V gene has CDR1 SGHKS and CDR2 YYEKEE (reference sequence). V shed 0 bases and J shed 4 bases, with 4 bases lying between them. The CDR3 region has the DNA TGTGCCAGCAGCTTGGACAGCTATGGCTACACCTTC. This translates into CASSLDSYGYTF.

The chain is built from TRBV28 and TRBJ2-7, with 11 bases aligning to TRBD2. J gave up 1 base and V 8 bases, and 4 bases lay outside the gene matches. Per the germline V gene, CDR1 is MDHEN and CDR2 is SYDVKM. This CDR3 region has 14 residues. The CDR3 spells CASRTSGSSYEQYF. The CDR3 DNA sequence: TGTGCCAGCCGGACTAGCGGGTCTTCCTACGAGCAGTACTTC. The full variable domain, in which reference TRBV28 and TRBJ2-7 provide the parts outside the CDR3, is DVKVTQSSRYLVKRTGEKVFLECVQDMDHENMFWYRQDPGLGLRLIYFSYDVKMKEKGDIPEGYSVSREKKERFSLILESASTNQTSMYLCASRTSGSSYEQYFGPGTRLTVT.

The gene calls are TRBV19 and TRBJ1-3; no definite D call. CDR3 length equals 13 residues. V shed 10 bases and J shed 0 bases, with 10 bases lying between them. Germline V gene sequence: CDR1 LNHDA, CDR2 SQIVND (reference sequence). DNA of the CDR3: TGTGCCACCGCCGGGAGCTCTGGAAACACCATATATTTT. Amino acid sequence: CATAGSSGNTIYF.

This rearrangement joins TRBV7-6 to TRBJ1-6; 7 nucleotides agree with TRBD1. V trimming: 5 bases; J trimming: 10 bases; junction bases outside the gene matches: 11. Per the germline V gene, CDR1 is SGHVS and CDR2 is FNYEAQ. The CDR3 contains 15 residues. The CDR3 region has the DNA TGTGCCAGCAGCGCTAGACGGGACAGTGGGTCACCCCTCCACTTT. Protein: CASSARRDSGSPLHF.

In DNA, the CDR3 is TGTGCCAGCAGGGGGCCCCGACCTAATAATGAGCAGTTCTTC. Protein: CASRGPRPNNEQFF. The chain is built from TRBV21-1 and TRBJ2-1; TRBD1, as called in the table, went unchecked against the DNA. TRBV21-1 is designated a pseudogene. The CDR3 has 14 residues.

V gene TRBV5-8 combines with J gene TRBJ1-4; no clear D. Between the trimmed V and J ends, which lost 0 bases and 8 bases, there was a span of 11 bases. Germline V gene lookup returns CDR1 SGHTS and CDR2 YDEGEE. The CDR3 runs 14 residues. Here the CDR3 DNA reads TGTGCCAGCAGCTTGGGCCAGGTGGGGGAAAAACTGTTTTTT. Protein sequence: CASSLGQVGEKLFF.